These 16 T cell receptor beta chains share one sample of origin, sequenced in a study of T cell responses to AZD1222 COVID-19 vaccine. Only in-frame clones appear in the TCRdb table, and some are missing; sequencing was by immunoSEQ multiplex PCR. The repertoire holds 45,000 to 65,000 clones, with 75% to 90% as singletons. The sequenced sample was peripheral blood, obtained on day 0 of AZD1222 vaccination. These receptors were taken from an adult in good health.

The gene calls are TRBV11-2 and TRBJ2-5, with 10 bases fitting TRBD2. The trim removed 5 bases at V and 1 base at J, leaving 7 bases unmatched. This CDR3 region has 16 residues. Germline values: CDR1 SGHAT, CDR2 FQNNGV. The CDR3 DNA is TGTGCCAGCAGCCCCCTAGCGGGGGTACTCCAAGAGACCCAGTACTTC. Its protein is CASSPLAGVLQETQYF. Supplemented by reference TRBV11-2 and TRBJ2-5, the full variable domain reads EAGVAQSPRYKIIEKRQSVAFWCNPISGHATLYWYQQILGQGPKLLIQFQNNGVVDDSQLPKDRFSAERLKGVDSTLKIQPAKLEDSAVYLCASSPLAGVLQETQYFGPGTRLLVL.

This clone was seen once. The rearrangement joins TRBV30 to TRBJ2-1, with TRBD2 matching over 14 bases. The CDR3 sequence is 13 residues long. Trimming took 5 bases from V and 6 from J; bases not matched to a gene: 0. Germline V gives CDR1 GTSNPN, CDR2 SVGIG (reference sequence). The CDR3 reads CAWGLAGGNEQFF. The CDR3 DNA sequence: TGTGCCTGGGGACTAGCGGGAGGCAATGAGCAGTTCTTC.

The V and J genes are TRBV30 and TRBJ1-3, with D tentatively TRBD1 (5 bases). The CDR3 extends over 14 amino acids. The V end was cut by 5 bases, the J end by 2 bases, with 13 bases between. From germline, CDR1 is GTSNPN and CDR2 SVGIG (reference sequence). The CDR3 DNA is TGTGCCTGGTCCCTAAGGGGAGCTGGAAACACCATATATTTT. Translating it yields CAWSLRGAGNTIYF.

This clone was detected once. The chain combines TRBV7-2 with TRBJ1-1; D is possibly TRBD1 (6 bases). Trimming removed 5 bases from V and 3 bases from J, with 10 bases in between. This CDR3 spans 13 amino acids. CDR1 and CDR2 (germline): SGHTA, FQGNSA. CDR3 amino acids: CASSPRQDTEAFF. CDR3 in DNA: TGTGCCAGCAGCCCCCGACAGGACACTGAAGCTTTCTTT.

V gene TRBV9 combines with J gene TRBJ2-7, with D possibly being TRBD1 or TRBD2 (5 bases each). The CDR3 totals 15 residues. Per the germline V gene, CDR1 is SGDLS and CDR2 is YYNGEE. Trimming pared 2 bases from V and 3 bases from J, leaving 15 bases between. DNA of the CDR3: TGTGCCAGCAGCGTGGGGACCGGACATCGCTACGAGCAGTACTTC. Translating gives CASSVGTGHRYEQYF.

The chain has TRBV6-2 or TRBV6-3 and TRBJ1-6, with D possibly being TRBD1 (5 bases). Trimming removed 0 bases at V and 4 bases at J, with 13 bases between. Looked up from germline, CDR1 is MNHEY and CDR2 is SVGEGT. The CDR3 spans 17 residues. This CDR3 is CASSYSMGRLYNSPLHF. The CDR3 coding sequence is TGTGCCAGCAGTTACTCGATGGGACGGCTATATAATTCACCCCTCCACTTT.

This clone was observed a single time. The chain employs TRBV6-2 or TRBV6-3 and TRBJ2-4; D ambiguous. The CDR3 runs 15 residues. Germline V gene sequence: CDR1 MNHEY, CDR2 SVGEGT. Trimming cost V 0 bases and J 2 bases, with 8 bases left between them. In DNA, the CDR3 is TGTGCCAGCAGTTACTCGCGTACGACCAAAAACATTCAGTACTTC. Translated, it gives CASSYSRTTKNIQYF.

Details on this clone: Other DNA sequences within the sample encode an identical CDR3. V and J are TRBV4-2 and TRBJ2-3; D gene uncertain. Trimming removed 1 base at V and 4 bases at J, with 3 bases between. Germline V gives CDR1 LGHNA, CDR2 YNFKEQ. This CDR3 spans 12 amino acids. The CDR3 nucleotides read TGTGCCAGCAGCCAAGTAGCAGATACGCAGTATTTT. This sequence encodes CASSQVADTQYF.

The rearrangement links TRBV19 to TRBJ1-5, with a possible D match to TRBD1 (5 bases). Trimming removed 2 bases at V and 4 bases at J, with 9 bases between. The CDR3 runs 14 residues. Germline assignment: CDR1 LNHDA and CDR2 SQIVND (reference sequence). The CDR3 spells CASSIQGGNQPQHF. The DNA of the CDR3 is TGTGCCAGTAGTATACAGGGTGGGAATCAGCCCCAGCATTTT.

This clone was counted once. The chain combines TRBV5-1 with TRBJ1-1; D might be TRBD1 (6 bases). The ends were cut back, 3 bases at V and 0 bases at J, with 9 bases in the middle. This CDR3 comprises 14 residues. Per the germline V gene, CDR1 is SGHRS and CDR2 is YFSETQ. The CDR3 sequence: CASSSGHMNTEAFF. The CDR3 region has the DNA TGCGCCAGCAGCTCGGGACATATGAACACTGAAGCTTTCTTT.

V is TRBV27 and J is TRBJ2-3, with TRBD2 identical over 12 bases. Trimming at V came to 5 bases and at J to 6 bases, leaving 12 bases not matched to a gene. The V gene's germline CDR1 is MNHEY and CDR2 SMNVEV (reference sequence). The CDR3 is made up of 17 amino acids. The chain's CDR3 is CASSPRTSGVLSDTQYF. The CDR3 DNA reads as TGTGCCAGCAGTCCACGGACTAGCGGGGTACTTTCCGATACGCAGTATTTT.

The chain combines TRBV10-2 with TRBJ2-3, with TRBD2 matching over 9 bases. The CDR3 extends over 17 amino acids. V lost 8 bases, J lost 3 bases, and 15 bases stayed unmatched. Per the germline V gene, CDR1 is WSHSY and CDR2 is SAAADI. This CDR3 is CASQLGVVAGETDTQYF. Written as DNA, the CDR3 is TGCGCCAGCCAGCTTGGGGTGGTAGCGGGAGAGACAGATACGCAGTATTTT.

The chain combines TRBV6-2 or TRBV6-3 with TRBJ1-2; no definite D call. The germline gives CDR1 MNHEY, CDR2 SVGEGT. Trimming removed 0 bases from V and 4 bases from J, with 9 bases in between. This CDR3 has 14 amino acids. CDR3 amino acids: CASSYSGNSYGYTF. The CDR3 DNA reads as TGTGCCAGCAGTTACTCGGGGAATTCCTATGGCTACACCTTC.

This clone occurred once. V gene TRBV10-3 combines with J gene TRBJ1-2; 10 bases line up with TRBD1. The CDR3 totals 14 residues. In germline, CDR1 is ENHRY, CDR2 SYGVKD. Trimming took 4 bases from V and 10 from J; bases not matched to a gene: 9. CDR3: CAISAPGQGQDYTF. CDR3 nucleotides: TGTGCCATCAGTGCGCCGGGACAGGGGCAGGACTACACCTTC.

The chain couples TRBV28 to TRBJ2-2; TRBD1 aligns across 9 bases. With 3 bases clipped from V and 6 bases from J, the junction kept 5 bases outside the gene matches. CDR3 length equals 15 residues. Germline CDR1 is MDHEN and CDR2 is SYDVKM. CDR3 bases: TGTGCCAGCAGTTTGGGGGGGACAGGGTCCGGGGAGCTGTTTTTT. Its protein product is CASSLGGTGSGELFF.

The V and J genes are TRBV28 and TRBJ2-2, with D perhaps TRBD2 (6 bases). The germline V and J ends were trimmed by 7 bases and 1 base, with 10 bases remaining between them. Germline V gene lookup returns CDR1 MDHEN and CDR2 SYDVKM. This CDR3 region has 14 residues. The CDR3 DNA sequence: TGTGCCAGCACCGGAGGGGTGAACACCGGGGAGCTGTTTTTT. Translated: CASTGGVNTGELFF.